The rows below give T cell receptor beta chains drawn from one sample of a study of T cells in tuberculosis. The protocol was immunoSEQ multiplex PCR, while the TCRdb copy is restricted to in-frame clones and leaves out a portion. The sample includes approximately 10,000 clones, just under 95% of them seen just once. The sequenced sample consisted of PBMCs. The source is an adult with tuberculosis. Each CDR3 is given without its conserved first and last residue.

V gene,CDR3 protein
TRBV18,ASSRGTGATEAF
TRBV10-3,ATETSGRTYEQY
TRBV18,ASSQRTGADGELF
TRBV4-1,ASSQGQGYSYEQY
TRBV2,ATGTGNEKLF
TRBV2,ASSTWGTSGVEGGANVLT
TRBV18,ASSWTGGARTEAF
TRBV6-5,ASSYPVDRGETQY
TRBV6-5,ASSYSSGDQPQH
TRBV9,ASSVSGTGWGGNTIY
TRBV28,ASRPQGYEQY
TRBV5-1,ASSLGQGLGEQY
TRBV4-1,ASSQAWGVRTDSGANVLT
TRBV30,AWSRDINPYEQY
TRBV6-1,ASSEAPAGQETQY
TRBV7-2,ASSLAGGQETQY
TRBV5-1,ASSSVTSGSTSQQF
TRBV7-6,ASSLSFTPSGELF
TRBV6-1,ASSEETGPFYGYT
TRBV6-5,ASSYSRTGGGYGYT
TRBV19,ASSADSLNTEAF
TRBV27,ASGGFPDSPDTQY
TRBV19,ASNYLPDRNTEAF
TRBV6-6,ASRRTSGIETQY
TRBV29-1,SVGQVVNYGYT
TRBV1,TSSPVWSSGNRYEQY
TRBV28,ASKELAPGTQY
TRBV21-1,ASSGGGGLPYNSPLH
TRBV6-5,ASSPGSEETQY
TRBV2,ASSDRGLAPSYEQY
TRBV2,ASSETGLEQF
TRBV7-9,ASSLTEGAAGYT
TRBV5-1,ASSPMVQGSNEKLF
TRBV30,AWRRSPADEQY
TRBV6-1,ASNPISGGETQY
TRBV7-8,ASSLLAGFNQPQH
TRBV19,ASSISLSYEQY
TRBV2,ARGDRQYTGELF
TRBV18,ASSALVPTSLHYNEQF
TRBV13,ASSLEGGGIDEQY
TRBV9,ASSVRGDQIGGYT
TRBV14,ASSQAGAVDTQY
TRBV27,ASSLGFGVQPQH
TRBV11-1,ASSLGLSAKNIQY
TRBV9,ASSASTGGLETQY
TRBV11-3,ASSLGSGENTGELF
TRBV6-5,ASSYSTQGKNIQY
TRBV5-6,ASRRRPYEQY
TRBV18,ASSPQGAGEKLF
TRBV19,ASSRIGGEAF